This T cell receptor beta chain was observed in a study of CD8+ T cells in alopecia areata. Looking at the study overall: The study gave tofacitinib for 6 to 18 months, then 6 months off drug.

Sequencing used cDNA as its template, made by extracting RNA and reverse transcribing it. Sequenced by immunoSEQ multiplex PCR; TCRdb stores in-frame clones only, minus some. This table has about 200,000 clones, more than 30% appearing once. The V and J ends lost 5 bases and 1 base respectively, with 6 bases between them. Germline-derived CDR1 and CDR2 are SGHAT and FQNNGV. The CDR3 spans 12 residues. Treatment denoted: oral pan-JAK inhibitor, 5-10 mg twice daily. PBMCs yielded sorted CD4+ and CD8+ T cells. This sequence was found in a human donor with alopecia areata. The chain recombines TRBV11-2 with TRBJ2-7, with D unclear. The material sequenced was CD4+ T cells sorted from blood, taken between weeks 30 and 35, from a patient treated with tofacitinib. CDR3 DNA: TGTGCCAGCAGCCTCCGGTCCTACGAGCAGTACTTC. Protein product: CASSLRSYEQYF.